The rows below give T cell receptor beta chains drawn from one sample of a study of T cells after yellow fever vaccination. TCRdb redid the calling of the 5' RACE reads with MiXCR, one entry per CDR3 protein. This table has roughly 120,000 distinct CDR3 sequences, more than 6.5% appearing once. Sequenced here: CD4+ T cells sorted from PBMCs, sampled more than 8 days after the first yellow fever vaccination. These receptors were collected from a man aged 18 to 30 who received the YFV17D yellow fever vaccine. CDR3s include the opening cysteine and the closing phenylalanine or tryptophan. The D gene is left open where the match is weak. Some rows have no size entry. The others give once, few or many, or a class for an expanded clone.

j_gene: TRBJ1-2
abundance: many
d_gene: NA
v_gene: TRBV27
CDR3nt: TGTGCCAGCAGTTCGGGACGGAACTATGGCTACACCTTC
CDR3aa: CASSSGRNYGYTF

j_gene: TRBJ2-5
abundance: many
d_gene: NA
v_gene: TRBV12-3/TRBV12-4
CDR3nt: TGTGCCAGCAGTTTAAGCCCCCCGGGGGCCGGGGAGACCCAGTACTTC
CDR3aa: CASSLSPPGAGETQYF

j_gene: TRBJ1-2
abundance: many
d_gene: TRBD1
v_gene: TRBV12-3/TRBV12-4
CDR3nt: TGTGCCAGCAGTACCCGACAGGGTTTATCCTATGGCTACACCTTC
CDR3aa: CASSTRQGLSYGYTF

j_gene: TRBJ1-4
abundance: many
d_gene: NA
v_gene: TRBV12-3/TRBV12-4
CDR3nt: TGTGCCAGCCGTCGGGGGTTGGAAAAACTGTTTTTT
CDR3aa: CASRRGLEKLFF

j_gene: TRBJ2-1
abundance: many
d_gene: NA
v_gene: TRBV4-3
CDR3nt: TGCGCCAGCAGCCAAGATTGGGCAGTCGGTGAGCAGTTCTTC
CDR3aa: CASSQDWAVGEQFF

j_gene: TRBJ2-2
abundance: many
d_gene: NA
v_gene: TRBV24-1
CDR3nt: TGTGCCACCAGTGATGTGCGGGGGCCGAACACCGGGGAGCTGTTTTTT
CDR3aa: CATSDVRGPNTGELFF

j_gene: TRBJ2-3
abundance: few
d_gene: TRBD1
v_gene: TRBV12-5
CDR3nt: TGTGCTAGTGGTTTTGGGACAGGGGGGACAGATACGCAGTATTTT
CDR3aa: CASGFGTGGTDTQYF

j_gene: TRBJ1-3
abundance: many
d_gene: NA
v_gene: TRBV6-5
CDR3nt: TGTGCCAGCAGTTACGGGCAAAGCTCTGGAAACACCATATATTTT
CDR3aa: CASSYGQSSGNTIYF

j_gene: TRBJ1-2
abundance: few
d_gene: NA
v_gene: TRBV6-6
CDR3nt: TGTGCCAGCAGACCGGACAGAGGCTACACCTTC
CDR3aa: CASRPDRGYTF

j_gene: TRBJ1-4
abundance: many
d_gene: NA
v_gene: TRBV2
CDR3nt: TGTGCCAGCAGTGAAAGGGGACTCGCTAATGAAAAACTGTTTTTT
CDR3aa: CASSERGLANEKLFF

j_gene: TRBJ2-1
abundance: many
d_gene: NA
v_gene: TRBV7-2
CDR3nt: TGTGCCAGCAGCCCAGGACTGAACAATGAGCAGTTCTTC
CDR3aa: CASSPGLNNEQFF

j_gene: TRBJ2-3
abundance: many
d_gene: NA
v_gene: TRBV5-1
CDR3nt: TGCGCCAGCAGCTTGGACGGTACGCAGTATTTT
CDR3aa: CASSLDGTQYF

j_gene: TRBJ2-5
abundance: few
d_gene: TRBD2
v_gene: TRBV5-4
CDR3nt: TGTGCCAGCAGCTTTTCCCCCTGGCGGGGGGGCTCGTCGGCCCAGTACTTC
CDR3aa: CASSFSPWRGGSSAQYF

j_gene: TRBJ1-5
abundance: many
d_gene: NA
v_gene: TRBV6-2/TRBV6-3
CDR3nt: TGTGCCAGCGCTTCCTCCTATCAGCCCCAGCATTTT
CDR3aa: CASASSYQPQHF

j_gene: TRBJ1-2
abundance: NA
d_gene: NA
v_gene: TRBV30
CDR3nt: TGTGCCTGGAGTGTACTAGGGGGCTACACCTTC
CDR3aa: CAWSVLGGYTF

j_gene: TRBJ2-1
abundance: few
d_gene: NA
v_gene: TRBV11-1
CDR3nt: TGTGCCAGCACCTATTGGGGCGGGGTCAAGCCCGTTGTAGACAATGAGCAGTTCTTC
CDR3aa: CASTYWGGVKPVVDNEQFF

j_gene: TRBJ2-4
abundance: many
d_gene: NA
v_gene: TRBV28
CDR3nt: TGTGCCAGCAGTTTGGACAAAAACATTCAGTACTTC
CDR3aa: CASSLDKNIQYF

j_gene: TRBJ1-1
abundance: many
d_gene: TRBD1
v_gene: TRBV4-3
CDR3nt: TGCGCCAGCAGCCTCCGGGACAGCGACACTGAAGCTTTCTTT
CDR3aa: CASSLRDSDTEAFF

j_gene: TRBJ1-1
abundance: many
d_gene: NA
v_gene: TRBV18
CDR3nt: TGTGCCAGCTCACCCCGCTACAAGGAGACAGCCATGACTGAAGCTTTCTTT
CDR3aa: CASSPRYKETAMTEAFF

j_gene: TRBJ2-5
abundance: medium-sized
d_gene: NA
v_gene: TRBV29-1
CDR3nt: TGCAGCGTTTGGATCCAAGAGACCCAGTACTTC
CDR3aa: CSVWIQETQYF

j_gene: TRBJ1-4
abundance: NA
d_gene: NA
v_gene: TRBV5-1
CDR3nt: TGCGCCAGCAGCTGGGGACCCGAGAGGGCAACTAATGAAAAACTGTTTTTT
CDR3aa: CASSWGPERATNEKLFF

j_gene: TRBJ2-5
abundance: few
d_gene: TRBD2
v_gene: TRBV5-4
CDR3nt: TGTGCCAGCAGTCGGGGAGCGGGGGCCCAACTGTCAGAGACCCAGTACTTC
CDR3aa: CASSRGAGAQLSETQYF

j_gene: TRBJ2-2
abundance: many
d_gene: NA
v_gene: TRBV7-7
CDR3nt: TGTGCTAGCAGCTTTGCGGGACAGAGTACCGGGGAGCTGTTTTTT
CDR3aa: CASSFAGQSTGELFF

j_gene: TRBJ1-5
abundance: few
d_gene: TRBD1
v_gene: TRBV11-2
CDR3nt: TGTGCCAGCAGCTTAGGCGGGACAGGAGGTCAGCCCCAGCATTTT
CDR3aa: CASSLGGTGGQPQHF

j_gene: TRBJ1-5
abundance: many
d_gene: NA
v_gene: TRBV3-1
CDR3nt: TGTGCCAGCAGCCAGCAGGGTCAGCCCCAGCATTTT
CDR3aa: CASSQQGQPQHF

j_gene: TRBJ1-1
abundance: many
d_gene: NA
v_gene: TRBV21-1
CDR3nt: TGTGCCAGCAGCTCTTTTAGGGGCGGCAGTGAAGCTTTCTTT
CDR3aa: CASSSFRGGSEAFF

j_gene: TRBJ2-5
abundance: many
d_gene: NA
v_gene: TRBV19
CDR3nt: TGTGCCAGTAGTACGGCGGACCAAGAGACCCAGTACTTC
CDR3aa: CASSTADQETQYF

j_gene: TRBJ2-2
abundance: many
d_gene: NA
v_gene: TRBV12-3/TRBV12-4
CDR3nt: TGTGCCAGCCTGGACTGGAATAGTGACACCGGGGAGCTGTTTTTT
CDR3aa: CASLDWNSDTGELFF

j_gene: TRBJ2-3
abundance: many
d_gene: NA
v_gene: TRBV5-1
CDR3nt: TGCGCCAGCAGCCCGGCCGGGGTTCGAGCAGATACGCAGTATTTT
CDR3aa: CASSPAGVRADTQYF

j_gene: TRBJ1-4
abundance: many
d_gene: NA
v_gene: TRBV2
CDR3nt: TGTGCCAGCAACCCGGGTTGGGAAAAACTGTTTTTT
CDR3aa: CASNPGWEKLFF

j_gene: TRBJ1-5
abundance: NA
d_gene: NA
v_gene: TRBV2
CDR3nt: TGTACCCTCAGTTACAGTGCCCCCAATCAGCCCCAGCATTTT
CDR3aa: CTLSYSAPNQPQHF

j_gene: TRBJ1-2
abundance: few
d_gene: NA
v_gene: TRBV12-3/TRBV12-4
CDR3nt: TGTGCCAGCACAGCTAACTATGGCTACACCTTC
CDR3aa: CASTANYGYTF

j_gene: TRBJ1-1
abundance: NA
d_gene: TRBD1
v_gene: TRBV19
CDR3nt: TGTGCCAGTAGTCCCCGGGACAGACCTTTCACTGAAGCTTTCTTT
CDR3aa: CASSPRDRPFTEAFF

j_gene: TRBJ2-1
abundance: many
d_gene: NA
v_gene: TRBV7-7
CDR3nt: TGTGCTAGCAGCTTAGCTTCGGGGAATGAGCAGTTCTTC
CDR3aa: CASSLASGNEQFF

j_gene: TRBJ2-6
abundance: many
d_gene: NA
v_gene: TRBV5-1
CDR3nt: TGCGCCAGCAGCTTCTTCTCTGGGGCCAACGTCCTGACTTTC
CDR3aa: CASSFFSGANVLTF

j_gene: TRBJ2-1
abundance: many
d_gene: NA
v_gene: TRBV11-2
CDR3nt: TGTGCCAGCAGCGTCGGCCCTTACAATGAGCAGTTCTTC
CDR3aa: CASSVGPYNEQFF

j_gene: TRBJ1-4
abundance: many
d_gene: NA
v_gene: TRBV12-3/TRBV12-4
CDR3nt: TGTGCCAGCAGTCTTCAGGGTCTATATGAAAAACTGTTTTTT
CDR3aa: CASSLQGLYEKLFF

j_gene: TRBJ2-5
abundance: many
d_gene: NA
v_gene: TRBV20-1
CDR3nt: TGCAGTGCAACGGGGAACAGGGAACAAGAGACCCAGTACTTC
CDR3aa: CSATGNREQETQYF

j_gene: TRBJ2-1
abundance: few
d_gene: TRBD2
v_gene: TRBV5-1
CDR3nt: TGCGCCAGCAGTTACGGGGGGTCCAACAATGAGCAGTTCTTC
CDR3aa: CASSYGGSNNEQFF

j_gene: TRBJ2-1
abundance: many
d_gene: NA
v_gene: TRBV23-1
CDR3nt: TGCGCCAGCAGTCATCCCGTACAGGACAGTAGCTCCTACAATGAGCAGTTCTTC
CDR3aa: CASSHPVQDSSSYNEQFF

j_gene: TRBJ1-6
abundance: many
d_gene: NA
v_gene: TRBV2
CDR3nt: TGTGCCACCTCAAAAGGGGCGGCCGGGGGTAATTCACCCCTCCACTTT
CDR3aa: CATSKGAAGGNSPLHF

j_gene: TRBJ1-1
abundance: NA
d_gene: TRBD1
v_gene: TRBV6-2/TRBV6-3
CDR3nt: TGTGCCAGCAGTCCGCACCAACAGGGGGCATACACTGAAGCTTTCTTT
CDR3aa: CASSPHQQGAYTEAFF

j_gene: TRBJ1-2
abundance: few
d_gene: TRBD1
v_gene: TRBV24-1
CDR3nt: TGTGCCACCAGTGATAAGGGGACAGGGAACTATGGCTACACCTTC
CDR3aa: CATSDKGTGNYGYTF

j_gene: TRBJ1-5
abundance: many
d_gene: NA
v_gene: TRBV5-1
CDR3nt: TGCGCCAGCAGCTCTACACCCGCGGATCAGCCCCAGCATTTT
CDR3aa: CASSSTPADQPQHF

j_gene: TRBJ1-1
abundance: many
d_gene: NA
v_gene: TRBV5-6
CDR3nt: TGTGCCAGCAGTTCCCTGGGGGTACGAACTGAAGCTTTCTTT
CDR3aa: CASSSLGVRTEAFF

j_gene: TRBJ1-6
abundance: many
d_gene: TRBD1
v_gene: TRBV28
CDR3nt: TGTGCCAGCAGTTTAGGTGACTCCCGGACAGGTTATAATTCACCCCTCCACTTT
CDR3aa: CASSLGDSRTGYNSPLHF

j_gene: TRBJ1-1
abundance: many
d_gene: NA
v_gene: TRBV7-2
CDR3nt: TGTGCCAGCAGCGCCGCCGGGACAACAGCTTTCTTT
CDR3aa: CASSAAGTTAFF

j_gene: TRBJ2-3
abundance: many
d_gene: NA
v_gene: TRBV20-1
CDR3nt: TGCAGTGCTAGAGATGCCGGGGGAAGCCATTCTAGCACAGATACGCAGTATTTT
CDR3aa: CSARDAGGSHSSTDTQYF

j_gene: TRBJ2-6
abundance: many
d_gene: NA
v_gene: TRBV20-1
CDR3nt: TGCAGTGCTAGTCCGGGGGCTGGGGCCAACGTCCTGACTTTC
CDR3aa: CSASPGAGANVLTF

j_gene: TRBJ2-1
abundance: many
d_gene: TRBD1
v_gene: TRBV28
CDR3nt: TGTGCCAGCTCGCGGGACAGGGCCTACAATGAGCAGTTCTTC
CDR3aa: CASSRDRAYNEQFF

j_gene: TRBJ2-5
abundance: many
d_gene: NA
v_gene: TRBV19
CDR3nt: TGTGCCAGTAGTCGAACAGGGACGTACCAAGAGACCCAGTACTTC
CDR3aa: CASSRTGTYQETQYF

j_gene: TRBJ2-7
abundance: many
d_gene: TRBD2
v_gene: TRBV3-1
CDR3nt: TGTGCCAGCAGCTTAATGCCGGGACTAGCCTACGAGCAGTACTTC
CDR3aa: CASSLMPGLAYEQYF

j_gene: TRBJ2-7
abundance: many
d_gene: NA
v_gene: TRBV7-2
CDR3nt: TGTGCCAGCAGCTTAGTTCAAGCCTACGAGCAGTACTTC
CDR3aa: CASSLVQAYEQYF

j_gene: TRBJ2-2
abundance: many
d_gene: NA
v_gene: TRBV5-1
CDR3nt: TGCGCCAGCATCCTATTACCCAAGGACGGGGAGCTGTTTTTT
CDR3aa: CASILLPKDGELFF